This T cell receptor (beta chain) was sequenced for a study of blood T cell repertoires in COVID-19. At the level of the study: Sites in the United States, Italy and Spain provided acute and convalescent COVID-19 samples.

Germline V lookup: CDR1 SGHNT, CDR2 YYREEE (reference sequence). Germline trimming cut 5 bases from V and 3 bases from J; bases unmatched to any gene: 8. The CDR3 has 17 residues. Profiling relied on immunoSEQ multiplex PCR, and the TCRdb table lists in-frame clones only, not all of them. The data hold 350,000 to 450,000 clones, with 75% to 90% observed a single time. Material: PBMCs or T cells enriched from blood (not recorded which). The receptor comes from a woman between 50 and 59 years old who had recovered from COVID-19. The rearrangement joins TRBV5-4 to TRBJ2-3; 14 nucleotides align to TRBD2. CDR3 DNA sequence: TGTGCCAGCAGACCGGGACTAGCGGGAGATCGGACAGATACGCAGTATTTT. Translated, it gives CASRPGLAGDRTDTQYF. Together with reference TRBV5-4 and TRBJ2-3, the CDR3 gives the full variable domain: ETGVTQSPTHLIKTRGQQVTLRCSSQSGHNTVSWYQQALGQGPQFIFQYYREEENGRGNFPPRFSGLQFPNYSSELNVNALELDDSALYLCASRPGLAGDRTDTQYFGPGTRLTVL.